The T cell receptor beta chain described here comes from a study of shared clonotypes between healthy human individuals. Method: immunoSEQ multiplex PCR; TCRdb's copy keeps in-frame clones and lacks some. The top ten hold approximately 1.7% of the sample, which has about 2.1 million clones, roughly 91% seen once. CD45RO-negative cells were positively selected for CCR7, leaving out terminally differentiated effector memory CD45RA+ cells. The source material was naive CD8+ T cells from PBMCs. This clonotype originated in a man younger than 35 in good health. Some clones in this sample may be carry-over from other donors' samples.

DNA for the CDR3: TGCGCCAGCAGCCGACGGACAATGAACACCGGGGAGCTGTTTTTT. Translation gives CASSRRTMNTGELFF. The chain employs TRBV4-3 and TRBJ2-2; D possibly corresponds to TRBD1 (5 bases). V lost 4 bases and J lost 1, with 10 bases in between. The CDR3 consists of 15 residues. Germline V lookup: CDR1 LGHNA, CDR2 YSLEER.